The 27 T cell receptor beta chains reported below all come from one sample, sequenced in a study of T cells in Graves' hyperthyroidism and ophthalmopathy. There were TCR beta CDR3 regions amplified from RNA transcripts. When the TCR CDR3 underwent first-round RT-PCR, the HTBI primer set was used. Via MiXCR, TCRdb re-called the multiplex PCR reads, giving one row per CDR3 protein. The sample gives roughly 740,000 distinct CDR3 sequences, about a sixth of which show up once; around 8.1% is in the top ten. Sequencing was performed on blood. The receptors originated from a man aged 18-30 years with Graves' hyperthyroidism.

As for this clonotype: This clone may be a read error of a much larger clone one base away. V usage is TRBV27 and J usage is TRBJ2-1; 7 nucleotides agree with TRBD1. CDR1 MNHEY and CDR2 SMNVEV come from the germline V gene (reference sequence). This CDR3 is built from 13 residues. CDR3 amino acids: CVSSFLQGYEQFF. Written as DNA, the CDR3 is TGTGTCAGCAGTTTTCTACAGGGGTATGAGCAGTTCTTC.

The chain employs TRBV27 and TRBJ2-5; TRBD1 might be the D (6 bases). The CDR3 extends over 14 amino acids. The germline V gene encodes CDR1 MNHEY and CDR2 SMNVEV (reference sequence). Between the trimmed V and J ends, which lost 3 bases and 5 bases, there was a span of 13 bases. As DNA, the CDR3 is TGTGCCAGCAGTTTCAGGGGCCCTGGGGAGACCCAGTACTTC. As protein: CASSFRGPGETQYF.

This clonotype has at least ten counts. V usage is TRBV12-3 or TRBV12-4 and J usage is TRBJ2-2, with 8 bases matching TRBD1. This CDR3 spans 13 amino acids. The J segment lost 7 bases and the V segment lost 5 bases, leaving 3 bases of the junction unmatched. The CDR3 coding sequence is TGTGCCAGCAGTCTACAGGGGGTCGGGGAGCTGTTTTTT. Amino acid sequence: CASSLQGVGELFF.

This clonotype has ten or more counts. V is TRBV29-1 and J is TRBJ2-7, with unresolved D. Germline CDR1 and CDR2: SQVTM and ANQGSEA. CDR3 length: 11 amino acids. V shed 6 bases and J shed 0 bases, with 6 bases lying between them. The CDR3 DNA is TGCAGCGTGCAGTCCTCCTACGAGCAGTACTTC. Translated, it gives CSVQSSYEQYF.

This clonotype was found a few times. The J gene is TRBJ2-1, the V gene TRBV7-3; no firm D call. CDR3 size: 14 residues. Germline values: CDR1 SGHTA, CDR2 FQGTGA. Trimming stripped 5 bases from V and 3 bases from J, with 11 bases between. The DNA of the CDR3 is TGTGCCAGCAGCCCTTCACAGAGCTACAATGAGCAGTTCTTC. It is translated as CASSPSQSYNEQFF. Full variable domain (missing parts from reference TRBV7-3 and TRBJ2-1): GAGVSQTPSNKVTEKGKYVELRCDPISGHTALYWYRQSLGQGPEFLIYFQGTGAADDSGLPNDRFFAVRPEGSVSTLKIQRTERGDSAVYLCASSPSQSYNEQFFGPGTRLTVL.

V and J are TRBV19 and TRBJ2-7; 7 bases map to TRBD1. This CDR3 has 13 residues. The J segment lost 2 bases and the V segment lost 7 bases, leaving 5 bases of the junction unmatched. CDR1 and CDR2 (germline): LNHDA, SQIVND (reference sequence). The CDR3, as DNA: TGTGCCAGTAATGCCGGGACAGCCTACGAGCAGTACTTC. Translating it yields CASNAGTAYEQYF. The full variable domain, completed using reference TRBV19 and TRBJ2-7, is DGGITQSPKYLFRKEGQNVTLSCEQNLNHDAMYWYRQDPGQGLRLIYYSQIVNDFQKGDIAEGYSVSREKKESFPLTVTSAQKNPTAFYLCASNAGTAYEQYFGPGTRLTVT.

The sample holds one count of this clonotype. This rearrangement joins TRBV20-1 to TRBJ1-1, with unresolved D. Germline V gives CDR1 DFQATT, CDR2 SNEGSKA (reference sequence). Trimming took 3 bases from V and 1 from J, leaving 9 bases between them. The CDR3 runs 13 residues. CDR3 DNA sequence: TGCAGTGCTAGTCCAGACACGAACACTGAAGCTTTCTTT. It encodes CSASPDTNTEAFF.

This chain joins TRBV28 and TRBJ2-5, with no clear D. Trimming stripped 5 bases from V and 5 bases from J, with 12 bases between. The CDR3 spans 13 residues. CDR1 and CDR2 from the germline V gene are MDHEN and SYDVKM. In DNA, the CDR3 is TGTGCCAGCAGTCCTGCCGTTGGTGAGACCCAGTACTTC. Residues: CASSPAVGETQYF.

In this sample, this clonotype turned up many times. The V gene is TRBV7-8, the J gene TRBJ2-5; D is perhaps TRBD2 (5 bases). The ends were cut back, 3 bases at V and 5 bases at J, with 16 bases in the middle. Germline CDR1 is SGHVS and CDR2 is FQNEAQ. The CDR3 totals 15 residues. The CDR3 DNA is TGTGCCAGCAGCTTCTGGGAACTAGTTGACGAGACCCAGTACTTC. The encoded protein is CASSFWELVDETQYF.

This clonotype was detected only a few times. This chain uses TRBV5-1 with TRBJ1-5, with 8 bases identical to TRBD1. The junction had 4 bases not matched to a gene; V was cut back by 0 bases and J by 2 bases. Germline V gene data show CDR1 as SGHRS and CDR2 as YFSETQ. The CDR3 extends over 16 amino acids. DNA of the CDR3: TGCGCCAGCAGCTTGGGGGCAGGGGGCGGCAATCAGCCCCAGCATTTT. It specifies CASSLGAGGGNQPQHF.

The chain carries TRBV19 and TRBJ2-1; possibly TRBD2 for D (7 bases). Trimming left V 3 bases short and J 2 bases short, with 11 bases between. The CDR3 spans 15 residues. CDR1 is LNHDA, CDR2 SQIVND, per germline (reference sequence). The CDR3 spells CASSMGAGAYNEQFF. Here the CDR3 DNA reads TGTGCCAGTAGTATGGGGGCGGGAGCCTACAATGAGCAGTTCTTC.

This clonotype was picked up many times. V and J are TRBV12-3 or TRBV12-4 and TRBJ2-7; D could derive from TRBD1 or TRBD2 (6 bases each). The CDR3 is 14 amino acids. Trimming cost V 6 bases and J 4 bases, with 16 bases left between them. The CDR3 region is CASRLRPGAYEQYF. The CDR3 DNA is TGTGCCAGCAGGCTACGTCCGGGGGCGTACGAGCAGTACTTC.

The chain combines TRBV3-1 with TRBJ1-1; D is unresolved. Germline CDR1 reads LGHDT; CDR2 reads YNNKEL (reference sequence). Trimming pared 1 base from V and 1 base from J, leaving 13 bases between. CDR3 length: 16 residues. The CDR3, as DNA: TGTGCCAGCAGCCAAGTGGCAAGGACGGGGAACACTGAAGCTTTCTTT. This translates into CASSQVARTGNTEAFF.

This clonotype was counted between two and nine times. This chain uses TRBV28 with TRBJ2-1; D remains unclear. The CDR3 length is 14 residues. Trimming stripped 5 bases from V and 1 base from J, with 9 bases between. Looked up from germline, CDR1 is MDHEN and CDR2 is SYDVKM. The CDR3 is CASSRETSYNEQFF. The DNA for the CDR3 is TGTGCCAGCAGTAGGGAAACGTCCTACAATGAGCAGTTCTTC.

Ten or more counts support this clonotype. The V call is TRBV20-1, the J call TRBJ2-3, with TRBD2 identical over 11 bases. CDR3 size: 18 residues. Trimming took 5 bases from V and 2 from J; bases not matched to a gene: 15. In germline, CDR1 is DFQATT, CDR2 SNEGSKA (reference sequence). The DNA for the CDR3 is TGCAGTGCTCCCAAAGCACCGGGACTAGCGGATGTCACAGATACGCAGTATTTT. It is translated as CSAPKAPGLADVTDTQYF.

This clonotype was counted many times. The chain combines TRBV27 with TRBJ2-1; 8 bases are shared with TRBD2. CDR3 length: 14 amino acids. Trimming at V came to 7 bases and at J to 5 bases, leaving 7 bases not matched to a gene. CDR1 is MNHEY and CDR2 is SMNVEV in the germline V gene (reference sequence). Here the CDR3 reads CASILREGHNEQFF. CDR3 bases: TGTGCCAGCATTCTCCGGGAGGGCCACAATGAGCAGTTCTTC.

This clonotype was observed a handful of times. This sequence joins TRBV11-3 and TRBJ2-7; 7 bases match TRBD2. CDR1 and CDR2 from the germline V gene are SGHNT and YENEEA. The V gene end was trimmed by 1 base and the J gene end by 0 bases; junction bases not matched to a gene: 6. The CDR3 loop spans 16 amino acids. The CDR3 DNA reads TGTGCCAGCAGCTTAGGTTTCCGGGGGGACTCCTACGAGCAGTACTTC. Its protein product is CASSLGFRGDSYEQYF.

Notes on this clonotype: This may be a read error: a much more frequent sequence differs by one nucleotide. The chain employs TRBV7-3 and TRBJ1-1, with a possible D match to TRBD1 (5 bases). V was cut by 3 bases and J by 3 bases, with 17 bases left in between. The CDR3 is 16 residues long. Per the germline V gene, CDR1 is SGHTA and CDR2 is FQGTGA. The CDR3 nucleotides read TGTGCCAGCAGCTTGCCAGGGTCCGCCATGTACACTGAAGCTTTCTTT. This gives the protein CASSLPGSAMYTEAFF.

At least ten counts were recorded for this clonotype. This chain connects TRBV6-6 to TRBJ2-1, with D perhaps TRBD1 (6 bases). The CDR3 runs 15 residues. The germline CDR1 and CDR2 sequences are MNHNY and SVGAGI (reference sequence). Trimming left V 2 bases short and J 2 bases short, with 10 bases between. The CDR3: CASSYDWDTYNEQFF. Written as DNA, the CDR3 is TGTGCCAGCAGTTACGACTGGGACACCTACAATGAGCAGTTCTTC.

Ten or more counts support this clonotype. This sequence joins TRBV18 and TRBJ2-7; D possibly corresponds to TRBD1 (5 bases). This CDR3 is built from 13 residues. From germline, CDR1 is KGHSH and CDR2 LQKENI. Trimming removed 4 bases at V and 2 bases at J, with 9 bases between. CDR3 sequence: CASSQGAPYEQYF. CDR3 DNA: TGTGCCAGCTCACAAGGGGCCCCCTACGAGCAGTACTTC.

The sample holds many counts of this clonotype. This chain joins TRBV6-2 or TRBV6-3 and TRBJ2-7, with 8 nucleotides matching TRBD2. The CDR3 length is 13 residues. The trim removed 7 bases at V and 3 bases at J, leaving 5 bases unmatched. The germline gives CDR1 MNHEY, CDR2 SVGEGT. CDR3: CASTSAGDYEQYF. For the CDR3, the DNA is TGTGCCAGCACCTCAGCGGGGGACTACGAGCAGTACTTC.

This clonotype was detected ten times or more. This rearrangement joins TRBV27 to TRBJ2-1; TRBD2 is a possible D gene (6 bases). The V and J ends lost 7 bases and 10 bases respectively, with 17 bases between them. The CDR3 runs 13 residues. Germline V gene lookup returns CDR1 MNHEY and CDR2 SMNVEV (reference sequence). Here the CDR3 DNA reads TGTGCCAGCACCTCCGAGGGGAGGCGAGAGCAGTTCTTC. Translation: CASTSEGRREQFF.

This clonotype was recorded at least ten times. The CDR3 DNA sequence: TGTGCCAGTAGTATGGAAAGACGGACCGGGGAGCTGTTTTTT. This gives the protein CASSMERRTGELFF. The chain recombines TRBV19 with TRBJ2-2; D is undetermined. This CDR3 region has 14 residues. Deletions cut 3 bases from V and 5 bases from J, with 10 bases between. Germline V gives CDR1 LNHDA, CDR2 SQIVND (reference sequence).

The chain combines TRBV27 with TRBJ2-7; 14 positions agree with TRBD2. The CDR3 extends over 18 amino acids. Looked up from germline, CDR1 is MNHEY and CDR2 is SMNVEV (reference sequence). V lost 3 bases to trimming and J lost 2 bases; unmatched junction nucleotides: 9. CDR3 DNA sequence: TGTGCCAGCAGTTTTTCCGGGACTAGCGGGAGAGGGACCTACGAGCAGTACTTC. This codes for CASSFSGTSGRGTYEQYF.

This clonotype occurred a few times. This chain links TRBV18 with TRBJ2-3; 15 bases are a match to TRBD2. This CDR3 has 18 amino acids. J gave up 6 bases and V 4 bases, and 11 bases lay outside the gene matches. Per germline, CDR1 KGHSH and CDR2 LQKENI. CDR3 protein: CASSLPGLAGGQLDTQYF. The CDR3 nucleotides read TGTGCCAGCTCACTACCGGGACTAGCGGGAGGACAACTGGATACGCAGTATTTT.

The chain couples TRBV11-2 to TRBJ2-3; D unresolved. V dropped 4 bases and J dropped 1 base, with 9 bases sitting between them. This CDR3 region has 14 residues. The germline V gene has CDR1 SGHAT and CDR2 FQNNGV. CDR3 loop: CASSYTTGTDTQYF. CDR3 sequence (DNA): TGTGCCAGCAGCTACACAACCGGCACAGATACGCAGTATTTT.

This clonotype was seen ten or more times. Here the CDR3 reads CASSNTGYNEQFF. CDR3 nucleotide sequence: TGTGCCAGCAGCAATACAGGGTACAATGAGCAGTTCTTC. This rearrangement joins TRBV11-2 to TRBJ2-1, with D perhaps matching TRBD1 (6 bases). The CDR3 extends over 13 amino acids. Trimming removed 5 bases at V and 4 bases at J, with 9 bases between. The germline CDR1 and CDR2 sequences are SGHAT and FQNNGV.